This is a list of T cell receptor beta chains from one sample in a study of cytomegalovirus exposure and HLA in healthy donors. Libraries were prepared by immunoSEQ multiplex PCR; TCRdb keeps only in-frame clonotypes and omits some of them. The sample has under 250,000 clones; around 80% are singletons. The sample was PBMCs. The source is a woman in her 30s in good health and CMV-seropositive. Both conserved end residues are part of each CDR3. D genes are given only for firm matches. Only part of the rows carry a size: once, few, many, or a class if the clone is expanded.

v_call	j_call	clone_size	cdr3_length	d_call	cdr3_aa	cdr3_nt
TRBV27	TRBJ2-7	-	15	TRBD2	CASSSGSGRLYEQYF	TGTGCCAGCAGTTCGGGGAGCGGGAGGTTATACGAGCAGTACTTC
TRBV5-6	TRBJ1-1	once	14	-	CASSATGLNTEAFF	TGTGCCAGCAGCGCCACAGGGCTGAACACTGAAGCTTTCTTT
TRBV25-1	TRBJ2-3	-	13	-	CASSESGTDTQYF	TGTGCCAGCAGTGAATCCGGCACAGATACGCAGTATTTT
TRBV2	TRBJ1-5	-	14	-	CASSHSSGSQPQHF	TGTGCCAGCAGCCACTCATCCGGGAGTCAGCCCCAGCATTTT
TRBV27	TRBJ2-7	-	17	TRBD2	CASSLFGPLAGPYEQYF	TGTGCCAGCAGTTTATTCGGCCCGCTAGCGGGCCCCTACGAGCAGTACTTC
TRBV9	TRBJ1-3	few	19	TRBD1	CASSVGVSGTAYSGNTIYF	TGTGCCAGCAGCGTAGGGGTGTCCGGGACAGCCTACTCTGGAAACACCATATATTTT
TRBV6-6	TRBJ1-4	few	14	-	CASSRGKVNEKLFF	TGTGCCAGCAGTCGGGGGAAGGTTAATGAAAAACTGTTTTTT
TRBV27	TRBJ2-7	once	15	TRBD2	CASSNRGDGTYEQYF	TGTGCCAGCAGTAACCGGGGGGACGGAACTTACGAGCAGTACTTC
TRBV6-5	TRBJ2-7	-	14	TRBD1	CASSPRDRLYEQYF	TGTGCCAGCAGCCCCCGGGACAGACTCTACGAGCAGTACTTC
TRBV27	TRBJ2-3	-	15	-	CASSPTGQVGDTQYF	TGTGCCAGCAGTCCGACAGGTCAAGTTGGGGATACGCAGTATTTT
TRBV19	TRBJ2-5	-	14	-	CASSTGSAGETQYF	TGTGCCAGTAGTACAGGGTCAGCGGGCGAGACCCAGTACTTC
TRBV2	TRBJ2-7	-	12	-	CASSETWYEQYF	TGTGCCAGCAGTGAAACTTGGTACGAGCAGTACTTC
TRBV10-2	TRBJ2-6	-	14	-	CAGYTGSGANVPTF	TGCGCCGGGTATACAGGGTCTGGGGCCAACGTCCCGACTTTC
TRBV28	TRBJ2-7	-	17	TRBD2	CASSLREGGSFSYEQYF	TGTGCCAGCAGTTTACGGGAGGGCGGGAGTTTTTCCTACGAGCAGTACTTC
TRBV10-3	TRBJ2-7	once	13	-	CAISESDYTVQYF	TGTGCCATCAGTGAGTCTGACTACACCGTGCAGTACTTC
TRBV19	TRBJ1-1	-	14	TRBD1	CASSGETGGTEAFF	TGTGCCAGTAGCGGAGAGACAGGGGGCACTGAAGCTTTCTTT
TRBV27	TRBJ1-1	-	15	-	CASRNARVGNTEAFF	TGTGCCAGCAGAAATGCCAGGGTAGGGAACACTGAAGCTTTCTTT
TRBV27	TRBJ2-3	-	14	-	CASSWGQGMDTQYF	TGTGCCAGCAGTTGGGGCCAGGGTATGGATACGCAGTATTTT
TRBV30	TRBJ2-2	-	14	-	CAWDVGVLTGELFF	TGTGCCTGGGACGTAGGGGTCCTCACCGGGGAGCTGTTTTTT
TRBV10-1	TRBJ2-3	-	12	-	CASSHRGDTQYF	TGCGCCAGCAGTCATAGGGGAGATACGCAGTATTTT
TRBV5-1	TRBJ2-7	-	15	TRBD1	CASSLTLTGSYEQYF	TGCGCCAGCAGCTTGACCCTGACAGGGAGCTACGAGCAGTACTTC
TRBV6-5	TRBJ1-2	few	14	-	CASSYSTEFYGYTF	TGTGCCAGCAGTTACTCGACTGAGTTCTATGGCTACACCTTC
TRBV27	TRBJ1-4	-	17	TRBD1	CASSKLLKTGRHEKLFF	TGTGCCAGCAGCAAACTACTAAAGACAGGGAGACATGAAAAACTGTTTTTT
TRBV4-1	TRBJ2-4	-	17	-	CASSHGTGAIAKNIQYF	TGCGCCAGCAGCCACGGTACAGGAGCCATTGCCAAAAACATTCAGTACTTC
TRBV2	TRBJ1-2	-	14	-	CASTPAGARYGYTF	TGTGCCAGCACACCCGCGGGGGCCCGCTATGGCTACACCTTC
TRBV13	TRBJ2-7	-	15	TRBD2	CASSFGQGGGPEQYF	TGTGCCAGCAGCTTTGGCCAGGGCGGGGGGCCTGAGCAGTACTTC
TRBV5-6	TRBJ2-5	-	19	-	CASSLASGAPLNLQETQYF	TGTGCCAGCAGCTTGGCCTCCGGAGCCCCCCTCAATCTCCAAGAGACCCAGTACTTC
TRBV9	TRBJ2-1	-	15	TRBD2	CASSPPSGVYNEQFF	TGTGCCAGCAGCCCCCCTAGCGGGGTCTACAATGAGCAGTTCTTC
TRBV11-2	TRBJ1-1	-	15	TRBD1	CASSTYRGPNTEAFF	TGTGCCAGCAGCACCTACAGGGGACCGAACACTGAAGCTTTCTTT
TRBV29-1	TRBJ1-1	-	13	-	CSVPGRGKPEAFF	TGCAGCGTTCCGGGCCGAGGGAAACCAGAAGCTTTCTTT
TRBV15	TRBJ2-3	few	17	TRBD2	CATRPLGLAGVSDTQYF	TGTGCCACCCGACCTCTCGGGCTAGCGGGAGTATCAGATACGCAGTATTTT
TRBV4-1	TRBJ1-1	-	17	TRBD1	CASSQDPGTGVDPEAFF	TGCGCCAGCAGCCAAGATCCCGGGACAGGGGTGGATCCTGAAGCTTTCTTT
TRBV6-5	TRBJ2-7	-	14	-	CASSYFGQSTEQYF	TGTGCCAGCAGTTACTTCGGACAGTCTACAGAGCAGTACTTC
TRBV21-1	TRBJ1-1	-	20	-	CASSKGRQDNRQGKSTEAFF	TGTGCCAGCAGCAAAGGGCGTCAGGATAACCGACAGGGGAAATCCACTGAAGCTTTCTTT
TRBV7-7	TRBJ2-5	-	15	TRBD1	CASSLGQTQENAQYF	TGTGCCAGCAGCCTGGGACAGACTCAAGAGAACGCCCAGTACTTC
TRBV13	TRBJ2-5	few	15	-	CASSFSSLVQETQYF	TGTGCCAGCAGCTTCTCCAGTTTGGTACAAGAGACCCAGTACTTC
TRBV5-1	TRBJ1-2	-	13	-	CASSITGSNGYTF	TGCGCCAGCAGCATAACAGGGTCGAATGGCTACACCTTC
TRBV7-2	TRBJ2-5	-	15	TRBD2	CASSLLAGGQETQYF	TGTGCCAGCAGCTTATTAGCGGGGGGGCAAGAGACCCAGTACTTC
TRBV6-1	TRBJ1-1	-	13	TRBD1	CASSVDRDREAFF	TGTGCCAGCAGTGTGGACAGGGACAGAGAAGCTTTCTTT
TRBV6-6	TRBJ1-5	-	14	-	CASSYAGGNQPQHF	TGTGCCAGCAGTTACGCGGGGGGGAATCAGCCCCAGCATTTT
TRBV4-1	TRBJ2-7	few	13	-	CASSQLLDFEQYF	TGCGCCAGCAGCCAACTCTTAGATTTCGAGCAGTACTTC
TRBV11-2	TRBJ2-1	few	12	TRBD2	CATTSGGGEQFF	TGTGCCACAACTAGCGGGGGCGGTGAGCAGTTCTTC
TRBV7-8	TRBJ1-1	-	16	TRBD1	CASSAARDRVGTEAFF	TGTGCCAGCAGCGCGGCCCGGGACAGGGTAGGCACTGAAGCTTTCTTT
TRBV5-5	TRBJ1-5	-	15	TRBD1	CASSPVSGGNQPQHF	TGTGCCAGCAGCCCGGTTTCAGGGGGTAATCAGCCCCAGCATTTT
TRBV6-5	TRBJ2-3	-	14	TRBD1	CASRQGISTDTQYF	TGTGCCAGCAGACAGGGGATAAGCACAGATACGCAGTATTTT
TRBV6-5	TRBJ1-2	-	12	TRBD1	CASRMTGGGYTF	TGTGCCAGCAGAATGACAGGGGGTGGCTACACCTTC